The source of this T cell receptor (beta chain) is a study of blood T cell repertoires in COVID-19 (dated by TCRdb to the early 2020s). Broadly, across the study: Collaborator samples came from the United States, Italy and Spain and covered acute and convalescent phases of COVID-19. The prospective study material was composed of cDNA or gDNA derived from T cells, B-cell-depleted T cells, or PBMCs. Subjects who had been exposed to COVID-19, were actively infected with it, or had recovered from it provided the deeply sampled blood TCRbeta repertoires that made up the dataset. The repertoires were released in a freely available public database meant as a resource for research on the immune response to SARS-CoV-2. Samples came from the ongoing ImmuneRACE study (first 160 participants) plus 1,254 subjects from 6 global collaborators. Sample metadata almost always included a de-identified subject ID, COVID-19 status, age in years and sex. Where available, HLA class I and class II types were taken from metadata supplied by the sample provider and were not determined by assay-based typing.

Each collaborating institution followed its own protocols to collect whole blood in K2EDTA tubes. For TCRbeta analysis, collaborator samples were shipped as frozen whole blood, as isolated PBMCs, or as DNA extracted from either sample type. The immunoSEQ Assay, a bias-controlled multiplex PCR, was used to amplify TCRbeta CDR3 regions from genomic DNA. The authors processed their data as follows. Nucleated cell counts per sample were estimated from amplification of reference gene primers within the assay. To quantify the absolute abundance of each unique TCRbeta CDR3 rearrangement, sequence reads were collapsed and filtered. For each sample, productive Simpson clonality was calculated as the square root of Simpson's diversity index across productive rearrangements. TCRdb mirrors the immuneACCESS table, restricted to in-frame sequences. Some clones are absent from its copies; in checked studies, under half trace to an unresolved V gene, and the reason for the others is unknown. V and J calls and clone size follow that table, whereas D and trimming were derived from the DNA. The sample records about 98,000 clones, more than 75% of which are singletons. The ten largest clonotypes hold about 20% of the sample.

V loses 8 bases, J loses 6 bases, and the germline ends lie 11 bases apart. CDR1 MNHEY and CDR2 SVGAGI were looked up in the germline V gene. Reading from cysteine to phenylalanine, the CDR3 counts 13 amino acids. Just CDR3 DNA is preserved here, 39 bases in frame from base 1. As to this clone: Its recognized antigen is unknown. The record has no base qualities; no much larger clone is one base away.

General conclusions and limits of the study: The amount of clinical and demographic metadata varied by source and participant and was provided uncurated.

The source material was peripheral blood. The sequence was collected from an elderly man with acute or convalescent COVID-19. This chain joins TRBV6-5 to TRBJ1-6; the D gene remains uncertain. CDR3 reads: CASQRKANSPLHF. The DNA is TGTGCCAGCCAGAGGAAGGCTAATTCACCCCTCCACTTT.